This T cell receptor (beta chain) was identified during a study of CD8 T cells in ankylosing spondylitis. Study conclusions and caveats: Clones linked to disease were reported to show significant enrichment in matched ankylosing spondylitis synovial fluid. Earlier reports found some motif variants in synovial fluid and blood in reactive arthritis. Ankylosing spondylitis blood seemed to carry a telltale TCR beta motif made of several highly homologous variants.

Quantitative 5'-RACE with molecular barcodes produced the TCR beta libraries. MiXCR was run by TCRdb on the 5' RACE reads, yielding one entry per CDR3 protein. Altogether hundreds of thousands of distinct CDR3 sequences are present, approximately 12% being singletons, with the ten largest covering 0.45% to 0.6%. There are many counts of this clonotype. Its antigen remains unknown. This receptor was obtained from a male donor with ankylosing spondylitis. The sample was blood, either unsorted or a sorted T cell fraction (not recorded which).

This chain's CDR3 is CASSFETGEHYGYTF. In DNA form, the CDR3 reads TGCGCCAGCAGCTTTGAAACAGGGGAACACTATGGCTACACCTTC. The chain employs TRBV5-1 and TRBJ1-2; TRBD1 matches 7 bases. The J segment lost 3 bases and the V segment lost 2 bases, leaving 7 bases of the junction unmatched. The CDR3 consists of 15 residues. Germline CDR1 is SGHRS and CDR2 is YFSETQ.